The 20 T cell receptor beta chains given below trace back to one sample, sequenced in a study of liver allograft versus peripheral blood T cells. As for the study in general: Transplanted-liver T cell receptor repertoires were compared with recipients' peripheral blood repertoires.

TCRdb re-called the reads with MiXCR, one entry per CDR3 protein. The sample records about 13,000 distinct CDR3 sequences, approximately 19% being singletons. The receptors were gathered from a human patient who had a liver transplant. Part of the T cells may come from the graft donor.

This clonotype was seen many times. The chain has TRBV7-2 and TRBJ2-7; D remains unclear. Germline V gene sequence: CDR1 SGHTA, CDR2 FQGNSA. The CDR3 extends over 13 amino acids. The V and J ends lost 5 bases and 2 bases respectively, with 10 bases between them. CDR3 DNA sequence: TGTGCCAGCAGCCCTATCAGGACCTACGAGCAGTACTTC. It encodes CASSPIRTYEQYF.

This chain joins TRBV12-3 or TRBV12-4 and TRBJ2-5; D remains unclear. CDR3 length: 11 residues. Trimming removed 3 bases from V and 7 bases from J, with 6 bases in between. The CDR3 coding sequence is TGTGCCAGCAGTTTTATTGGGACCCAGTACTTC. Encoded protein: CASSFIGTQYF.

This clonotype has a count of ten or more. The chain joins TRBV11-1 to TRBJ2-2, with D perhaps being TRBD1 or TRBD2 (5 bases each). The V gene lost 6 bases and the J gene lost 3 bases, with 14 bases spanning the gap. The CDR3 sequence is 15 residues long. Germline V gene data show CDR1 as SGHAT and CDR2 as FQDESV (reference sequence). The CDR3 sequence is CASRWGRDDTGELFF. CDR3 DNA sequence: TGTGCCAGCAGGTGGGGCAGGGACGACACCGGGGAGCTGTTTTTT.

At least ten counts were recorded for this clonotype. The chain joins TRBV18 to TRBJ2-7; no clear D gene. The germline V and J ends were trimmed by 0 bases and 1 base, with 10 bases remaining between them. The CDR3 is made up of 15 amino acids. Germline V lookup: CDR1 KGHSH, CDR2 LQKENI. CDR3 sequence reads: CASSPPYQTSYEQYF. CDR3 coding DNA: TGTGCCAGCTCACCACCGTATCAGACATCCTACGAGCAGTACTTC.

This clonotype was observed many times. The CDR3 region has the DNA TGTGCCACCAGCGAGCGGGCGGGCAATGAGCAGTTCTTC. Its translation: CATSERAGNEQFF. The chain combines TRBV15 with TRBJ2-1, with a tentative D call TRBD2 (6 bases). The CDR3 has 13 residues. V was cut by 5 bases and J by 6 bases, with 11 bases left in between. Germline V gene data show CDR1 as LNHNV and CDR2 as YYDKDF (reference sequence).

DNA of the CDR3: TGCAGTGCAGGGGGAGCGGGAGCAGATACGCAGTATTTT. Translated, it gives CSAGGAGADTQYF. J is TRBJ2-3 and V is TRBV20-1, with 8 bases matching TRBD2. Per germline, CDR1 DFQATT and CDR2 SNEGSKA (reference sequence). Trimming at V came to 6 bases and at J to 4 bases, leaving 6 bases not matched to a gene. CDR3 length equals 13 residues.

This clonotype was seen many times. This sequence joins TRBV18 and TRBJ1-1, with TRBD1 matching 12 bases. The germline V gene has CDR1 KGHSH and CDR2 LQKENI. V shed 0 bases, J shed 4 bases, and the junction held 6 bases outside the gene matches. The CDR3 totals 17 residues. For the CDR3, the DNA is TGTGCCAGCTCACCACCGGGACAGGGGGCGCTTGGCACTGAAGCTTTCTTT. Protein: CASSPPGQGALGTEAFF.

This clonotype has a handful of counts. The chain couples TRBV28 to TRBJ1-4, with D perhaps matching TRBD1 (5 bases). CDR1 is MDHEN and CDR2 is SYDVKM in the germline V gene. V was clipped by 4 bases and J by 8 bases, with 14 bases between them. The CDR3 extends over 14 amino acids. In DNA, the CDR3 is TGTGCCAGCAGTTCGACGGGACCGCACGAAAAACTGTTTTTT. Translation gives CASSSTGPHEKLFF.

This clonotype was counted between two and nine times. The chain is built from TRBV28 and TRBJ2-1, with 7 bases matching TRBD1. J was trimmed by 1 base and V by 4 bases; bases with no gene match: 7. CDR3 length: 16 amino acids. Germline CDR1 MDHEN, CDR2 SYDVKM. The DNA for the CDR3 is TGTGCCAGCAGTTCCAGGGGGTCCCGATCCTACAATGAGCAGTTCTTC. Translation: CASSSRGSRSYNEQFF.

The table lists this clonotype with many counts. The chain is built from TRBV18 and TRBJ1-4; D gene uncertain. The CDR3 spans 16 residues. Between the trimmed V and J ends, which lost 5 bases and 2 bases, there was a span of 15 bases. CDR1 is KGHSH and CDR2 is LQKENI in the germline V gene. CDR3 nucleotide sequence: TGTGCCAGCTCATCCCAGCGGGGAGTTACTAATGAAAAACTGTTTTTT. It codes for CASSSQRGVTNEKLFF.

The rearrangement uses TRBV5-1 and TRBJ1-2; 7 bases line up with TRBD1. CDR1 and CDR2 from the germline V gene are SGHRS and YFSETQ. Trimming took 2 bases from V and 7 from J; bases not matched to a gene: 11. The CDR3 has 15 amino acids. The CDR3, as DNA: TGCGCCAGCAGCTTCAGGGGGGCGAAAAGGTCTGGCTACACCTTC. This codes for CASSFRGAKRSGYTF.

This clonotype has ten or more counts. The chain carries TRBV6-2 or TRBV6-3 and TRBJ2-7; possibly TRBD2 for D (7 bases). Germline CDR1 reads MNHEY; CDR2 reads SVGEGT. The germline V and J ends were trimmed by 2 bases and 3 bases, with 11 bases remaining between them. The CDR3 is made up of 14 amino acids. CDR3 coding DNA: TGTGCCAGCAGTTACGAGGGGGGGGTCTACGAGCAGTACTTC. Protein product: CASSYEGGVYEQYF.

This clonotype was detected many times. V and J are TRBV29-1 and TRBJ1-4; unclear D gene. This CDR3 comprises 11 residues. V lost 7 bases and J lost 5, with 8 bases in between. CDR1 is SQVTM and CDR2 is ANQGSEA in the germline V gene. The DNA for the CDR3 is TGCAGCGGGAGTGAAAATGAAAAACTGTTTTTT. Protein product: CSGSENEKLFF.

This clonotype was seen more than once but under ten times. This rearrangement joins TRBV5-4 to TRBJ2-2; 8 bases map to TRBD2. The CDR3 loop spans 14 amino acids. V shed 0 bases and J 7 bases; nucleotides not matched to a gene: 2. Germline V gene lookup returns CDR1 SGHNT and CDR2 YYREEE (reference sequence). CDR3 DNA sequence: TGTGCCAGCAGCTTGGGACTAGCGATCGGGGAGCTGTTTTTT. Translating gives CASSLGLAIGELFF.

The chain uses TRBV5-4 and TRBJ1-1; TRBD1 aligns across 8 bases. The CDR3 sequence is 15 residues long. The ends lost 5 bases at V and 1 base at J; junction bases unmatched: 7. Germline V gene sequence: CDR1 SGHNT, CDR2 YYREEE (reference sequence). CDR3 DNA sequence: TGTGCCAGCAGACAGGGGGGGGGCAGGAACACTGAAGCTTTCTTT. It is translated as CASRQGGGRNTEAFF.

This sequence joins TRBV20-1 and TRBJ1-6; tentatively, D is TRBD1 (6 bases). The V end was cut by 1 base, the J end by 5 bases, with 9 bases between. The CDR3 contains 14 residues. Germline V lookup: CDR1 DFQATT, CDR2 SNEGSKA (reference sequence). CDR3 loop: CSARVGADNSPLHF. The DNA for the CDR3 is TGCAGTGCTAGAGTGGGGGCTGATAATTCACCCCTCCACTTT.

This clonotype was picked up a small number of times. This chain joins TRBV27 and TRBJ2-1, with TRBD2 identical over 9 bases. The CDR3 sequence is 14 residues long. V lost 8 bases, J lost 4 bases, and 6 bases stayed unmatched. CDR1 is MNHEY and CDR2 is SMNVEV in the germline V gene (reference sequence). CDR3 protein: CASGPSGAYNEQFF. The DNA of the CDR3 is TGTGCCAGCGGCCCTAGCGGGGCATACAATGAGCAGTTCTTC.

Worth noting for this clonotype: A much larger clone differs by one base, so this may be a read error. V usage is TRBV6-5 and J usage is TRBJ2-5; 9 bases match TRBD2. There are 13 residues in the CDR3. Germline values: CDR1 MNHEY, CDR2 SVGAGI. CDR3 sequence (DNA): TGTGTCAGCACCCTTAGCGGGAGTGAGACCCAGTACTTC. It translates to CVSTLSGSETQYF.

This clonotype is classed as medium-sized. The chain has TRBV18 and TRBJ2-1; possible D gene TRBD2, 6 bases. The CDR3 loop spans 14 amino acids. Trimming shortened V by 4 bases and J by 6 bases, and 13 bases separated the two germline ends. Germline CDR1 KGHSH, CDR2 LQKENI. CDR3 in DNA: TGTGCCAGCTCACAAGCGCTAGCGTCCAATGAGCAGTTCTTC. It encodes CASSQALASNEQFF.

This clonotype was detected many times. The chain links TRBV5-4 to TRBJ2-5; perhaps TRBD1 as D (6 bases). This CDR3 comprises 13 residues. V lost 0 bases, J lost 3 bases, and 6 bases lay in between. Germline CDR1 is SGHNT and CDR2 is YYREEE (reference sequence). The chain's CDR3 is CASSLGQEETQYF. CDR3 in DNA: TGTGCCAGCAGCTTGGGACAGGAAGAGACCCAGTACTTC. The full variable domain, its missing parts supplied by reference TRBV5-4 and TRBJ2-5, is ETGVTQSPTHLIKTRGQQVTLRCSSQSGHNTVSWYQQALGQGPQFIFQYYREEENGRGNFPPRFSGLQFPNYSSELNVNALELDDSALYLCASSLGQEETQYFGPGTRLLVL.